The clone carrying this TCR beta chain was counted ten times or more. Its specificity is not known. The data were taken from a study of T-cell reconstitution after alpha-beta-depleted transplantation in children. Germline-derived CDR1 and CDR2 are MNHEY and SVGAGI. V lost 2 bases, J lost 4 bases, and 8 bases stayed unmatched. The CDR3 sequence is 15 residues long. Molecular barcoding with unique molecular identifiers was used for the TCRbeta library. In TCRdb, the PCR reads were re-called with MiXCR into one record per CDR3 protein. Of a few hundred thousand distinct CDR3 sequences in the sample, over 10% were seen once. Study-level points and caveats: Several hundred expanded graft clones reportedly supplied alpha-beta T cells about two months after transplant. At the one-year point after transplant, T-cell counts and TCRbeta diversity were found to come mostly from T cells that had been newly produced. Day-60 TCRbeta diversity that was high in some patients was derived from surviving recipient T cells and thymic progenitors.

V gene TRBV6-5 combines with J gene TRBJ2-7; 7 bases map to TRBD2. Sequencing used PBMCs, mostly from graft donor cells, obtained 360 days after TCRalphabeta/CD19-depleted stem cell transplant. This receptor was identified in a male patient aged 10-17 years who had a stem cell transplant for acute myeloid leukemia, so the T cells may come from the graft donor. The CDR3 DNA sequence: TGTGCCAGCAGTTACGGGGGGACTACTTCGTACGAGCAGTACTTC. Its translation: CASSYGGTTSYEQYF.